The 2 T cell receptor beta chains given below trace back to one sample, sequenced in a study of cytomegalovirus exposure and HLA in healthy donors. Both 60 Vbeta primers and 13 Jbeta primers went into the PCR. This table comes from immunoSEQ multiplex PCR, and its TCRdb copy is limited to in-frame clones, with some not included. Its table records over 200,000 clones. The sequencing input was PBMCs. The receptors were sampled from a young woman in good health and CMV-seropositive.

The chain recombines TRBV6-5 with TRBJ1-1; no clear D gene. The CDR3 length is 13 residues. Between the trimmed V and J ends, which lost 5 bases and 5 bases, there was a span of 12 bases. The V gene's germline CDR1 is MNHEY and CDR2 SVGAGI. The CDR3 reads CASSPLEKTEAFF. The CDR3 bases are TGTGCCAGCAGTCCCCTCGAGAAGACTGAAGCTTTCTTT.

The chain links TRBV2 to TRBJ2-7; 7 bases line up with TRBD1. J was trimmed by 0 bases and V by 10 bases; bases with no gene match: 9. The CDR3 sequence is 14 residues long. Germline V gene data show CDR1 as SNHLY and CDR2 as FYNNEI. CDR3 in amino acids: CATRTGPNSYEQYF. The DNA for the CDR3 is TGTGCCACCAGGACAGGCCCAAACTCCTACGAGCAGTACTTC. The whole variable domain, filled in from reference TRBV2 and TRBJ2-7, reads EPEVTQTPSHQVTQMGQEVILRCVPISNHLYFYWYRQILGQKVEFLVSFYNNEISEKSEIFDDQFSVERPDGSNFTLKIRSTKLEDSAMYFCATRTGPNSYEQYFGPGTRLTVT.